This TCR beta chain appears in the sequencing data of a study of neurological immune-mediated disorders. The V and J ends lost 6 bases and 7 bases respectively, with 25 bases between them. Germline assignment: CDR1 DFQATT and CDR2 SNEGSKA (reference sequence). The CDR3 loop spans 15 amino acids. In its sample, this clonotype was seen many times. The sorted-subset TCR libraries were prepared using 750,000 to 1,000,000 CD4+ or CD8+ T cells as the starting material. Each CDR3 protein is one row after TCRdb ran MiXCR on the 5' RACE reads. The top ten hold approximately 40% of the sample, which has around 16,000 distinct CDR3 sequences, about 9% seen once.

The chain combines TRBV20-1 with TRBJ2-7; tentatively, D is TRBD1 or TRBD2 (5 bases each). Sequenced input: CD8+ T cells from blood. This receptor was taken from a man aged 50 or older in good health. CDR3: CSAHVGSGDLGEQYF. The CDR3 nucleotides read TGCAGTGCCCACGTCGGGTCCGGGGACCTGGGGGAGCAGTACTTC.